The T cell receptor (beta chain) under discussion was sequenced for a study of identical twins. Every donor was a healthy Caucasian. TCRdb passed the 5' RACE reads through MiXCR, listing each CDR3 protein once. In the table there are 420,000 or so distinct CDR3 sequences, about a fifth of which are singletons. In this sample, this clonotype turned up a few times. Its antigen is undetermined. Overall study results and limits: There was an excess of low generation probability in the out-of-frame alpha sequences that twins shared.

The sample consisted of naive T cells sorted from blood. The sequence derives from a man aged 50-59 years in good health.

CDR3 loop: CASSNGTDLYGYTF. Written as DNA, the CDR3 is TGTGCCAGCAGCAATGGGACCGATCTCTATGGCTACACCTTC. This rearrangement joins TRBV7-8 to TRBJ1-2; a weak D match, TRBD1 (5 bases). CDR1 and CDR2 (germline): SGHVS, FQNEAQ. V lost 5 bases, J lost 4 bases, and 14 bases lay in between. The CDR3 contains 14 residues. Supplemented by reference TRBV7-8 and TRBJ1-2, the full variable domain reads GAGVSQSPRYKVAKRGQDVALRCDPISGHVSLFWYQQALGQGPEFLTYFQNEAQLDKSGLPSDRFFAERPEGSVSTLKIQRTQQEDSAVYLCASSNGTDLYGYTFGSGTRLTVV.